This TCR beta chain was recorded in a study of blood T cell repertoires in COVID-19. Study summary: From the United States, Italy and Spain came samples of acute and convalescent COVID-19. The cDNA or gDNA used as material had been derived from T cells, B-cell-depleted T cells, or PBMCs.

CDR1 is SGDLS, CDR2 YYNGEE, per germline. This CDR3 contains 14 residues. Authors' analysis steps: For nucleated cells, counts were estimated from reference gene primer amplification. Measured with immunoSEQ multiplex PCR; TCRdb has only the in-frame clones, and not every one. The DNA was the basis for D and trimming; V, J and clone size are from that table. This repertoire shows over 100,000 clones, around 78% found once; its top ten account for 18%. As to this clone: A read error may account for a junction end that differs from germline.

Sequenced: peripheral blood. The rearrangement uses TRBV9 and TRBJ1-2, with 7 bases lining up with TRBD1. This receptor was obtained from a woman aged 55 to 70 with acute or convalescent COVID-19. Here the CDR3 DNA reads TGTGCCAGCAGCGTATTTGGGACAGCTGAGGATGCATCCTTC. The encoded protein is CASSVFGTAEDASF.